This T cell receptor (beta chain) was sequenced for a study of Graves' ophthalmopathy and Graves' hyperthyroidism. Study-wide points: Appearing in blood as well were most expanded thyroid clonotypes above 0.001 frequency.

This clonotype appeared a few times. The target antigen is unknown. Deletions cut 4 bases from V and 3 bases from J, with 13 bases between. This CDR3 has 14 residues. Germline V gene lookup returns CDR1 SGHDT and CDR2 YYEEEE. RNA transcripts yielded amplified TCR beta CDR3 regions. First-round RT-PCR with HTBI primers preceded a second-round multiplex PCR. TCRdb processed the multiplex PCR reads anew with MiXCR; each CDR3 protein has one entry. The data hold about 380,000 distinct CDR3 sequences, with roughly 15% observed a single time. This TCR was recovered from a woman aged 18-29 years with stable Graves' hyperthyroidism. The chain links TRBV5-6 to TRBJ1-2; no clear D gene. Sequenced material: peripheral blood. CDR3 nucleotide sequence: TGTGCCAGCAGCCCGACGGCCGCGGACTATGGCTACACCTTC. This translates into CASSPTAADYGYTF. The entire variable domain, with the rest obtained from reference TRBV5-6 and TRBJ1-2, is as follows: DAGVTQSPTHLIKTRGQQVTLRCSPKSGHDTVSWYQQALGQGPQFIFQYYEEEERQRGNFPDRFSGHQFPNYSSELNVNALLLGDSALYLCASSPTAADYGYTFGSGTRLTVV.